This is a list of T cell receptor beta chains from one sample in a study of blood T cell repertoires in COVID-19. The repertoire was sequenced with immunoSEQ multiplex PCR; TCRdb's copy has only in-frame clones and lacks some. The data show around 190,000 clones, around 75% seen once. The sample comprised peripheral blood. The source of these receptors is a middle-aged woman with COVID-19, enrolled during active disease. Each CDR3 is given with its conserved first and last residue. The D gene is left open where the match is weak. Not all rows give a size; the values are once, few, many and, for expanded clones, a class.

D,size,J,V,CDR3,DNA
TRBD2,few,TRBJ2-1,TRBV4-2,CASSQDRLAGPLGYNEQFF,TGTGCCAGCAGCCAAGATAGGCTAGCGGGACCCCTAGGGTACAATGAGCAGTTCTTC
NA,NA,TRBJ1-2,TRBV6-5,CASTPRGGGGYTF,TGTGCCAGCACCCCCAGGGGCGGAGGTGGCTACACCTTC
TRBD1,NA,TRBJ2-2,TRBV5-1,CASSLDGTGGTGELFF,TGCGCCAGCAGCTTGGACGGGACAGGGGGCACCGGGGAGCTGTTTTTT
NA,NA,TRBJ1-1,TRBV14,CASSQVGGNTEAFF,TGTGCCAGCAGCCAAGTGGGGGGAAACACTGAAGCTTTCTTT
TRBD2,NA,TRBJ2-7,TRBV7-9,CASSFDNPGLAGAQEYF,TGTGCCAGCAGCTTTGACAATCCGGGACTAGCGGGAGCCCAGGAGTACTTC
NA,once,TRBJ2-2,TRBV19,CASRLAGDTGELFF,TGTGCCAGTCGCCTGGCAGGGGACACCGGGGAGCTGTTTTTT
NA,NA,TRBJ1-1,TRBV29-1,CSTQGSTEAFF,TGCAGCACCCAGGGGTCTACTGAAGCTTTCTTT
NA,NA,TRBJ2-3,TRBV2,CASIRVSSQYF,TGTGCCAGCATTAGAGTGTCATCGCAGTATTTT
NA,once,TRBJ2-5,TRBV9,CASSVVSSWETQYF,TGTGCCAGCAGCGTAGTTAGCTCTTGGGAGACCCAGTACTTC
NA,NA,TRBJ1-1,TRBV29-1,CSSSGGMNTEAFF,TGCAGCTCTTCCGGGGGAATGAACACTGAAGCTTTCTTT
NA,NA,TRBJ2-3,TRBV3-1/TRBV3-2,CASSQVLDNTQYF,TGTGCCAGCAGCCAAGTACTAGACAATACGCAGTATTTT
NA,few,TRBJ1-5,TRBV27,CASSTAGELPQHF,TGTGCCAGCAGTACGGCGGGGGAGTTGCCCCAGCATTTT
NA,NA,TRBJ2-1,TRBV3-1/TRBV3-2,CASSLTAPSYNEQFF,TGTGCCAGCAGCCTGACAGCACCCTCCTACAATGAGCAGTTCTTC
NA,few,TRBJ1-1,TRBV6-5,CASSWGQNTEAFF,TGTGCCAGCAGTTGGGGACAGAACACTGAAGCTTTCTTT
TRBD1,NA,TRBJ1-1,TRBV18,CASSPTGDTEAFF,TGTGCCAGCTCACCGACAGGGGATACTGAAGCTTTCTTT
NA,NA,TRBJ2-5,TRBV5-4,CASSPSGGRETQYF,TGTGCCAGCAGCCCCTCCGGGGGGCGAGAGACCCAGTACTTC
TRBD1,few,TRBJ2-1,TRBV19,CASSTGTANNEQFF,TGTGCCAGTAGTACCGGGACAGCGAACAATGAGCAGTTCTTC
NA,NA,TRBJ2-1,TRBV5-1,CASSLAGGLVAVSSYNEQFF,TGCGCCAGCAGCTTGGCCGGGGGGCTTGTAGCGGTTAGCTCCTACAATGAGCAGTTCTTC
TRBD1,NA,TRBJ2-3,TRBV9,CASSGGQGRGTDTQYF,TGTGCCAGCAGCGGCGGACAGGGTCGGGGCACAGATACGCAGTATTTT
TRBD2,NA,TRBJ2-5,TRBV5-1,CASSPGGLAGGETQYF,TGCGCCAGCAGCCCTGGAGGACTAGCGGGAGGAGAGACCCAGTACTTC
NA,NA,TRBJ2-5,TRBV11-2,CASSLDPGETQYF,TGTGCCAGCAGCTTAGATCCAGGGGAGACCCAGTACTTC
NA,NA,TRBJ1-5,TRBV3-1/TRBV3-2,CASSWANQPQHF,TGTGCCAGCTCCTGGGCAAATCAGCCCCAGCATTTT
TRBD1,NA,TRBJ2-7,TRBV7-9,CASSPTGTVIDEQYF,TGTGCCAGCAGCCCGACCGGGACAGTCATAGACGAGCAGTACTTC
TRBD1,NA,TRBJ2-7,TRBV18,CATRRSGTGYEQYF,TGTGCCACTCGTCGATCTGGGACAGGCTACGAGCAGTACTTC
TRBD2,NA,TRBJ2-7,TRBV5-4,CASSLVGFGTSELYEQYF,TGTGCCAGCAGCTTGGTGGGGTTTGGGACTAGCGAACTTTACGAGCAGTACTTC
NA,NA,TRBJ1-2,TRBV3-1/TRBV3-2,CASSQIQGQGYTF,TGTGCCAGCAGCCAAATACAGGGCCAGGGCTACACCTTC
TRBD1,NA,TRBJ2-2,TRBV9,CASSSTGGAAGELFF,TGTGCCAGCAGCTCGACAGGGGGCGCGGCCGGGGAGCTGTTTTTT
TRBD1,NA,TRBJ2-7,TRBV7-2,CASSLAMTGGEQYF,TGTGCCAGCAGCTTAGCGATGACAGGGGGAGAGCAGTACTTC
NA,NA,TRBJ2-5,TRBV10-1,CASSENVGGETQYF,TGCGCCAGCAGTGAAAATGTAGGGGGAGAGACCCAGTACTTC
NA,NA,TRBJ1-1,TRBV10-3,CAISENSISDTEAFF,TGTGCCATCAGTGAAAATTCGATATCGGACACTGAAGCTTTCTTT
NA,few,TRBJ2-7,TRBV7-9,CASSSVGQGPYEQYF,TGTGCCAGCAGCTCGGTGGGCCAGGGCCCCTACGAGCAGTACTTC
TRBD1,NA,TRBJ1-2,TRBV5-1,CASSGQGIYGYTF,TGCGCCAGCAGCGGACAGGGGATCTATGGCTACACCTTC
NA,few,TRBJ1-5,TRBV10-2,CASREQGHQPQHF,TGCGCCAGCCGAGAACAGGGTCATCAGCCCCAGCATTTT
NA,NA,TRBJ1-1,TRBV12-3/TRBV12-4,CASISGVNTEAFF,TGTGCCAGCATCTCCGGGGTGAACACTGAAGCTTTCTTT
NA,NA,TRBJ2-3,TRBV11-2,CASGARTDTQYF,TGTGCCAGCGGGGCCCGCACAGATACGCAGTATTTT
NA,NA,TRBJ1-5,TRBV19,CASSIDLGASNQPQHF,TGTGCCAGTAGTATAGATCTAGGGGCTAGCAATCAGCCCCAGCATTTT
NA,NA,TRBJ2-1,TRBV30,CAWSVEYEQFF,TGTGCCTGGAGTGTAGAGTACGAGCAGTTCTTC
NA,NA,TRBJ1-1,TRBV21-1,CASSARPYLLKNTEAFF,TGTGCCAGCAGCGCCCGCCCCTATTTACTCAAGAACACTGAAGCTTTCTTT
TRBD2,few,TRBJ2-1,TRBV7-7,CASSVGNSGGGDEQFF,TGTGCCAGCAGCGTGGGAAATAGCGGGGGCGGGGATGAGCAGTTCTTC
NA,few,TRBJ1-5,TRBV4-1,CASSRSSGLLGGHQPQHF,TGCGCCAGCAGCCGCAGTTCGGGGCTCCTCGGGGGACATCAGCCCCAGCATTTT
NA,few,TRBJ2-3,TRBV6-5,CASRGASRAEDTQYF,TGTGCCAGCAGGGGGGCCTCCCGGGCGGAAGATACGCAGTATTTT
TRBD1,NA,TRBJ2-4,TRBV10-1,CASSEGGDRGHIQYF,TGCGCCAGCAGTGAAGGGGGGGACAGGGGACACATTCAGTACTTC
NA,NA,TRBJ1-3,TRBV19,CASKKEESPGNTIYF,TGTGCCAGTAAAAAAGAGGAATCACCCGGAAACACCATATATTTT
NA,NA,TRBJ2-1,TRBV27,CASSLSAGNYNEQFF,TGTGCCAGCAGTTTATCGGCAGGGAACTACAATGAGCAGTTCTTC
TRBD1,NA,TRBJ1-1,TRBV6-6,CASSDTQGQGVRAFF,TGTGCCAGCAGTGACACTCAGGGACAGGGGGTTAGAGCTTTCTTT
NA,NA,TRBJ2-1,TRBV5-1,CASRVSSSEQFF,TGCGCCAGCAGGGTTAGCTCCAGTGAGCAGTTCTTC
NA,once,TRBJ1-2,TRBV28,CASSFDFYGYTF,TGTGCCAGCAGTTTTGACTTCTATGGCTACACCTTC
TRBD1,NA,TRBJ1-5,TRBV28,CASRTGTDRYSNQPQHF,TGTGCCAGCAGAACCGGGACAGATAGATATAGCAATCAGCCCCAGCATTTT
NA,NA,TRBJ2-7,TRBV6-5,CASTRGIGAYEQYF,TGTGCCAGCACTCGGGGGATCGGAGCGTACGAGCAGTACTTC
TRBD1,NA,TRBJ2-7,TRBV9,CASSASQSGQGGYEQYF,TGTGCCAGCAGCGCGTCCCAAAGTGGACAGGGCGGCTACGAGCAGTACTTC
TRBD1,NA,TRBJ1-2,TRBV18,CASSPPIGTGGTRGYTF,TGTGCCAGCTCACCACCGATCGGGACAGGGGGAACTCGGGGCTACACCTTC
NA,once,TRBJ1-4,TRBV19,CASSMSVGGNEKLFF,TGTGCCAGTAGTATGTCAGTCGGGGGTAACGAAAAACTGTTTTTT
NA,NA,TRBJ1-4,TRBV2,CASRIRVDGEKLFF,TGTGCCAGCAGGATCAGGGTGGATGGGGAAAAACTGTTTTTT
TRBD1,NA,TRBJ1-1,TRBV5-1,CASSWDRVNTEAFF,TGCGCCAGCAGCTGGGACAGGGTGAACACTGAAGCTTTCTTT
TRBD1,NA,TRBJ1-2,TRBV6-4,CASSLGGQGAVANYGYTF,TGTGCCAGCAGTTTGGGCGGGCAGGGGGCGGTAGCTAACTATGGCTACACCTTC